The 27 T cell receptor beta chains given below trace back to one sample, sequenced in a study of shared clonotypes between healthy human individuals. TCRdb keeps only in-frame clones here, not all; method: immunoSEQ multiplex PCR. Found here are millions of clones, around 94% of them singletons; the top ten hold over 0.12%. Sequencing was carried out using naive CD4+ T cells sorted from blood. Subset denoted: CD45RA+ positively selected. The receptors stem from a man in his late teens or twenties in good health.

Concerning this clone: The identical CDR3 is also encoded by other nucleotide sequences in the sample. The chain couples TRBV6-6 to TRBJ1-5; D is uncertain. CDR1 and CDR2 (germline): MNHNY, SVGAGI (reference sequence). The germline V and J ends were trimmed by 7 bases and 0 bases, with 7 bases remaining between them. This CDR3 is 13 amino acids long. The CDR3 bases are TGTGCCAGCATACTAAGTAGCAATCAGCCCCAGCATTTT. It codes for CASILSSNQPQHF.

The genes are TRBV7-9 and TRBJ2-6; D is perhaps TRBD1 (6 bases). The CDR3 runs 17 residues. Germline-derived CDR1 and CDR2 are SEHNR and FQNEAQ (reference sequence). Trimming pared 5 bases from V and 0 bases from J, leaving 14 bases between. CDR3 protein: CASSPQGTSSGANVLTF. CDR3 sequence (DNA): TGTGCCAGCAGCCCCCAGGGGACGAGCTCTGGGGCCAACGTCCTGACTTTC.

This clone occurred a few times. The sample contains more than one DNA sequence encoding this CDR3. The rearrangement joins TRBV4-1 to TRBJ1-2, with D tentatively TRBD1 (5 bases). This CDR3 spans 15 amino acids. Germline V lookup: CDR1 MGHRA, CDR2 YSYEKL. Deletions cut 3 bases from V and 4 bases from J, with 15 bases between. CDR3 region: CASSQAGTGTYGYTF. In nucleotides, the CDR3 is TGCGCCAGCAGCCAGGCGGGGACGGGTACCTATGGCTACACCTTC.

V and J are TRBV30 and TRBJ1-5, with D unclear. This CDR3 contains 13 residues. Germline V gene lookup returns CDR1 GTSNPN and CDR2 SVGIG (reference sequence). V lost 0 bases to trimming and J lost 9 bases, with 12 bases between them. In DNA, the CDR3 is TGTGCCTGGAGTGTTGAGTTAGGTCGGCCCCAGCATTTT. Amino acid sequence: CAWSVELGRPQHF.

The genes are TRBV7-9 and TRBJ2-3; D gene uncertain. Trimming removed 2 bases at V and 1 base at J, with 10 bases between. The V gene's germline CDR1 is SEHNR and CDR2 FQNEAQ (reference sequence). This CDR3 has 15 residues. In DNA form, the CDR3 reads TGTGCCAGCAGCTTAAGCCGATGGGGCACAGATACGCAGTATTTT. It codes for CASSLSRWGTDTQYF.

The chain joins TRBV7-2 to TRBJ2-7; TRBD1 or TRBD2 may be the D gene (7 bases each). Trimming left V 5 bases short and J 4 bases short, with 18 bases between. CDR3 length: 15 residues. Per the germline V gene, CDR1 is SGHTA and CDR2 is FQGNSA. The CDR3 DNA reads as TGTGCCAGCAGCCCGACAGGGAGGGTGGGGTACGAGCAGTACTTC. Translated: CASSPTGRVGYEQYF.

The chain recombines TRBV5-1 with TRBJ2-2, with a weak D call TRBD2 (5 bases). The CDR3 loop spans 15 amino acids. Germline CDR1 SGHRS, CDR2 YFSETQ. Trimming pared 4 bases from V and 7 bases from J, leaving 17 bases between. The DNA for the CDR3 is TGCGCCAGCAGCCCTCTTACTAGTGGGGTCGGGGAGCTGTTTTTT. This codes for CASSPLTSGVGELFF.

The chain combines TRBV11-2 with TRBJ2-4; 9 bases are a match to TRBD2. The J segment lost 7 bases and the V segment lost 2 bases, leaving 6 bases of the junction unmatched. Germline values: CDR1 SGHAT, CDR2 FQNNGV. The CDR3 runs to 15 residues. The CDR3 DNA follows: TGTGCCAGCAGCTTATTGGGGACTAGCAGCAACATTCAGTACTTC. Its translation is CASSLLGTSSNIQYF. Looking up the rest from reference TRBV11-2 and TRBJ2-4 gives the full variable domain: EAGVAQSPRYKIIEKRQSVAFWCNPISGHATLYWYQQILGQGPKLLIQFQNNGVVDDSQLPKDRFSAERLKGVDSTLKIQPAKLEDSAVYLCASSLLGTSSNIQYFGAGTRLSVL.

V is TRBV30 and J is TRBJ2-5; 10 bases match TRBD1. The trim removed 8 bases at V and 3 bases at J, leaving 6 bases unmatched. Germline CDR1 and CDR2: GTSNPN and SVGIG (reference sequence). The CDR3 contains 13 residues. The CDR3 region is CARTGTGEETQYF. CDR3 nucleotide sequence: TGTGCCCGGACCGGGACAGGGGAAGAGACCCAGTACTTC.

The rearrangement joins TRBV27 to TRBJ2-2, with 7 bases lining up with TRBD2. From germline, CDR1 is MNHEY and CDR2 SMNVEV (reference sequence). V lost 8 bases and J lost 3; bases outside the gene matches: 6. The CDR3 runs 14 residues. The CDR3 loop is CASAGGSYTGELFF. CDR3 bases: TGTGCCAGCGCCGGGGGGTCATACACCGGGGAGCTGTTTTTT.

This clone was seen a few times. The chain uses TRBV2 and TRBJ1-5; 7 positions agree with TRBD1. J lost 6 bases, V lost 1 base, and 6 bases had no gene match. Germline V gives CDR1 SNHLY, CDR2 FYNNEI. The length of the CDR3 is 15 residues. The CDR3 sequence: CASSEEGAVSQPQHF. The CDR3 nucleotides read TGTGCCAGCAGTGAAGAGGGGGCAGTAAGTCAGCCCCAGCATTTT.

This chain connects TRBV6-6 to TRBJ2-3; D is ambiguous. V was shortened by 7 bases and J by 7 bases, with 9 bases between the two germline ends. Germline V gives CDR1 MNHNY, CDR2 SVGAGI (reference sequence). The CDR3 is 11 amino acids. The CDR3 loop is CASKGTYTQYF. The CDR3 bases are TGTGCCAGCAAAGGTACTTATACGCAGTATTTT.

The rearrangement joins TRBV14 to TRBJ2-7, with D perhaps given as TRBD1 or TRBD2 (6 bases each). V was cut by 0 bases and J by 3 bases, with 12 bases left in between. Germline V gene data show CDR1 as SGHDN and CDR2 as FVKESK. This CDR3 comprises 15 residues. The CDR3 DNA reads TGTGCCAGCAGCCAAGATGCGGGACACAGCTACGAGCAGTACTTC. The encoded protein is CASSQDAGHSYEQYF.

The rearrangement joins TRBV30 to TRBJ1-1; 7 bases align to TRBD1. The germline V gene has CDR1 GTSNPN and CDR2 SVGIG (reference sequence). Germline trimming cut 2 bases from V and 5 bases from J; bases unmatched to any gene: 5. The CDR3 is 13 residues long. The CDR3 sequence: CAWSLGGYTEAFF. In DNA form, the CDR3 reads TGTGCCTGGAGTTTAGGGGGCTATACTGAAGCTTTCTTT.

The chain links TRBV5-1 to TRBJ2-2; tentatively, D is TRBD1 or TRBD2 (5 bases each). V lost 6 bases and J 2 bases, leaving 14 bases between the germline ends. This CDR3 spans 15 amino acids. Looked up from germline, CDR1 is SGHRS and CDR2 is YFSETQ. Written as DNA, the CDR3 is TGCGCCAGCATCGACCGGGACCCCAACACCGGGGAGCTGTTTTTT. It translates to CASIDRDPNTGELFF.

The chain links TRBV10-3 to TRBJ2-5, with 8 bases aligning to TRBD2. The CDR3 sequence is 13 residues long. Trimming removed 10 bases from V and 5 bases from J; junction bases left unmatched: 9. The germline V gene has CDR1 ENHRY and CDR2 SYGVKD. The CDR3 spells CATRRGLEETQYF. As DNA, the CDR3 is TGTGCCACCCGCCGGGGACTAGAGGAGACCCAGTACTTC.

This chain joins TRBV7-6 and TRBJ2-7; possibly TRBD1 or TRBD2 for D (5 bases each). The CDR3 totals 16 residues. Germline lookup yields CDR1 SGHVS and CDR2 FNYEAQ. Trimming cost V 4 bases and J 0 bases, with 16 bases left between them. This CDR3 is CASSSQLGRSSYEQYF. The CDR3 region has the DNA TGTGCCAGCAGCTCACAGTTGGGACGTAGCTCCTACGAGCAGTACTTC.

The chain recombines TRBV19 with TRBJ1-1; maybe TRBD1 (5 bases). V dropped 1 base and J dropped 8 bases, with 14 bases sitting between them. The germline V gene encodes CDR1 LNHDA and CDR2 SQIVND (reference sequence). The CDR3 has 14 amino acids. CDR3 region: CASSIGSGRVEAFF. DNA for the CDR3: TGTGCCAGTAGTATAGGGTCAGGGAGAGTCGAAGCTTTCTTT.

The chain joins TRBV5-3 to TRBJ2-3; unclear D gene. TRBV5-3 falls under the ORF class, with uncertain function. This CDR3 spans 13 amino acids. V lost 4 bases and J 0 bases, leaving 6 bases between the germline ends. The CDR3 here is CARSILSTDTQYF. The CDR3 DNA follows: TGTGCCAGAAGCATCCTTAGCACAGATACGCAGTATTTT.

This chain connects TRBV5-5 to TRBJ1-5, with 7 bases that match TRBD1. With 3 bases clipped from V and 0 bases from J, the junction kept 6 bases outside the gene matches. The length of the CDR3 is 16 residues. CDR1 is SGHKS, CDR2 YYEKEE, per germline (reference sequence). The CDR3 bases are TGTGCCAGCAGCTGGGCCGAGGGGGCTAGCAATCAGCCCCAGCATTTT. Its protein product is CASSWAEGASNQPQHF. Looking up the rest from reference TRBV5-5 and TRBJ1-5 gives the full variable domain: DAGVTQSPTHLIKTRGQQVTLRCSPISGHKSVSWYQQVLGQGPQFIFQYYEKEERGRGNFPDRFSARQFPNYSSELNVNALLLGDSALYLCASSWAEGASNQPQHFGDGTRLSIL.

The chain has TRBV4-1 and TRBJ2-7; 7 bases agree with TRBD2. This CDR3 is 14 amino acids long. Trimming cost V 3 bases and J 3 bases; bases outside gene matches: 5. The germline gives CDR1 MGHRA, CDR2 YSYEKL. The CDR3: CASSQPGLDYEQYF. CDR3 nucleotide sequence: TGCGCCAGCAGCCAGCCCGGACTAGACTACGAGCAGTACTTC.

This clone was found once. The J gene is TRBJ1-1, the V gene TRBV13; tentatively, D is TRBD1 (6 bases). This CDR3 is built from 15 residues. The V gene lost 8 bases and the J gene lost 3 bases, with 19 bases spanning the gap. CDR1 and CDR2 (germline): PRHDT, FYEKMQ (reference sequence). Here the CDR3 reads CASLSLRGADTEAFF. The CDR3 DNA is TGTGCCAGCTTGTCCCTCAGGGGCGCGGACACTGAAGCTTTCTTT. Complete variable domain (other parts from reference TRBV13 and TRBJ1-1): AAGVIQSPRHLIKEKRETATLKCYPIPRHDTVYWYQQGPGQDPQFLISFYEKMQSDKGSIPDRFSAQQFSDYHSELNMSSLELGDSALYFCASLSLRGADTEAFFGQGTRLTVV.

Comments on this clone: The identical CDR3 is also encoded by other nucleotide sequences in the sample. The chain uses TRBV10-3 and TRBJ2-3; unclear D gene. V was cut by 8 bases and J by 0 bases, with 6 bases left in between. CDR3 length: 12 amino acids. CDR1 is ENHRY, CDR2 SYGVKD, per germline. Written as DNA, the CDR3 is TGTGCCATCCGCGGCAGCACAGATACGCAGTATTTT. Amino acid sequence: CAIRGSTDTQYF.

The CDR3 loop is CASRPTGGGGNTIYF. The CDR3 coding sequence is TGTGCCAGCAGACCGACAGGGGGTGGTGGAAACACCATATATTTT. The V call is TRBV5-5, the J call TRBJ1-3; the match to TRBD1 covers 9 bases. CDR1 SGHKS and CDR2 YYEKEE come from the germline V gene (reference sequence). V shed 5 bases and J 3 bases; nucleotides not matched to a gene: 6. The CDR3 sequence is 15 residues long.

The V call is TRBV28, the J call TRBJ2-7; 9 bases are shared with TRBD1. This CDR3 contains 15 residues. J lost 4 bases, V lost 2 bases, and 6 bases had no gene match. Germline V gives CDR1 MDHEN, CDR2 SYDVKM. The CDR3 protein is CASSLGGTGIYEQYF. The CDR3 DNA follows: TGTGCCAGCAGTTTAGGAGGGACAGGGATTTACGAGCAGTACTTC.

The genes are TRBV19 and TRBJ2-1, with 8 positions matching TRBD2. This CDR3 region has 14 residues. Germline V gene sequence: CDR1 LNHDA, CDR2 SQIVND (reference sequence). With 4 bases clipped from V and 6 bases from J, the junction kept 5 bases outside the gene matches. The CDR3 DNA reads TGTGCCAGTAGTAACGGGGGGGCGGGCAATGAGCAGTTCTTC. Translating it yields CASSNGGAGNEQFF.

The V gene is TRBV15, the J gene TRBJ1-5; no clear D. Germline CDR1 reads LNHNV; CDR2 reads YYDKDF (reference sequence). V shed 3 bases and J shed 8 bases, with 8 bases lying between them. This CDR3 is built from 12 residues. The CDR3: CATSSAGEPQHF. The CDR3 DNA sequence: TGTGCCACCAGCAGCGCTGGAGAGCCCCAGCATTTT.